This TCR beta chain was recovered during a study of cytomegalovirus exposure and HLA in healthy donors. Study outcomes and limitations: Listed as cytomegalovirus-associated were 150 or so TCR beta chains. Most TCR sequences proved rare, with some public TCRs found in many donors.

This clone was seen once. The antigen remains unidentified. Only in-frame clones appear in the TCRdb table, and some are missing; sequencing was by immunoSEQ multiplex PCR. Among tens of thousands of clones listed, about 91% were seen once. Per the germline V gene, CDR1 is KGHSH and CDR2 is LQKENI. V lost 6 bases and J lost 5; bases outside the gene matches: 13. This CDR3 region has 17 residues. The sequence derives from a woman between 18 and 29 years old in good health and CMV-seronegative. Sequenced: PBMCs. V is TRBV18 and J is TRBJ2-1; 10 bases align to TRBD1. CDR3 residues: CASSIFPGQGTHNEQFF. As DNA, the CDR3 is TGTGCCAGCTCCATTTTCCCGGGACAGGGGACCCACAATGAGCAGTTCTTC.